Included here is one T cell receptor beta chain sequence, with context. The antigen remains unidentified. Relative to the germline gene, one junction end is altered; a read error may explain this. Listed TCR primers and previously described methods were used for bulk TCR libraries. TCRdb reprocessed the PCR reads with MiXCR, giving one entry per CDR3 protein. The sample carries about 500,000 distinct CDR3 sequences, roughly 25% recorded once. Germline-derived CDR1 and CDR2 are LNHDA and SQIVND (reference sequence). CDR3 length equals 12 residues. The data derive from a study of molecular identifiers for immune sequencing clone quantification. Findings and caveats of the study: Clonotypes topping 20 RNA copies carried over 97% of effector molecules but under 1% of naive ones.

A CD8+CD4-CCR7+CD45RA+ phenotype served as the sorting definition for naive CD8 T cells. Sample: naive CD8+ T cells from blood, with Jurkat cell RNA spiked in. Documented subset: FACS-sorted CD8+CD4-CCR7+CD45RA+ naive T cells. This chain links TRBV19 with TRBJ2-7, with D hard to call. This clonotype was obtained from a human donor in good health. Some libraries in this study had Jurkat cell RNA spiked in. In nucleotides, the CDR3 is TGTGCCAGTAGCACGCTTGCGAACGAGCAGAACTTC. Protein sequence: CASSTLANEQNF.